The 31 T cell receptor beta chains below were found in one sample sequenced in a study of T cell clusters in autoimmune cytopenias. Each sample's input was 200 to 250 ng genomic DNA, 30,000 to 45,000 genome equivalents. Multiplex touch-down PCR amplified TRB using TRB-A and TRB-B pools in one tube. From the multiplex PCR reads, TCRdb lists one entry per CDR3 protein and no DNA. This sample lists about 11,000 distinct CDR3 sequences; its ten largest clones have roughly a quarter. These same data were also listed under a study on T cell repertoires in aging, cancer and after chemotherapy.

Sequenced input: peripheral blood. These TCRs come from a human donor in good health.

This chain joins TRBV5-4 and TRBJ1-4; with no DNA, the TCRdb D assignment of TRBD1 cannot be verified. Germline V gene lookup returns CDR1 SGHNT and CDR2 YYREEE (reference sequence). CDR3 size: 15 residues. CDR3 sequence reads: CASSLAGTEDEKLFF. Drawing the rest from reference TRBV5-4 and TRBJ1-4, the complete variable domain is ETGVTQSPTHLIKTRGQQVTLRCSSQSGHNTVSWYQQALGQGPQFIFQYYREEENGRGNFPPRFSGLQFPNYSSELNVNALELDDSALYLCASSLAGTEDEKLFFGSGTQLSVL.

V usage is TRBV30 and J usage is TRBJ2-7; the D call from TCRdb, TRBD1, cannot be confirmed without DNA. The CDR3 runs 12 residues. Germline lookup yields CDR1 GTSNPN and CDR2 SVGIG (reference sequence). The CDR3 reads CAGSGTPWEQYF.

By frequency, this clonotype is medium-sized. The genes are TRBV19 and TRBJ2-5; no DNA is available, so the TRBD2 call from TCRdb remains unchecked. Germline loops: CDR1 LNHDA, CDR2 SQIVND (reference sequence). CDR3 length equals 15 residues. CDR3 region: CASSTEAGVQETQYF. The variable domain in full, completed from reference TRBV19 and TRBJ2-5, reads DGGITQSPKYLFRKEGQNVTLSCEQNLNHDAMYWYRQDPGQGLRLIYYSQIVNDFQKGDIAEGYSVSREKKESFPLTVTSAQKNPTAFYLCASSTEAGVQETQYFGPGTRLLVL.

The chain uses TRBV5-4 and TRBJ2-3; the TCRdb D gene call, TRBD2, has no DNA to confirm it. Germline V gene sequence: CDR1 SGHNT, CDR2 YYREEE (reference sequence). This CDR3 spans 15 amino acids. CDR3 residues: CASSGRTSGTDTQYF.

The chain recombines TRBV27 with TRBJ2-3; the D call from TCRdb, TRBD1, cannot be confirmed without DNA. CDR3 length: 15 amino acids. CDR1 and CDR2 (germline): MNHEY, SMNVEV (reference sequence). This CDR3 is CASSFRVAGPDTQYF.

The chain joins TRBV5-4 to TRBJ2-1; TCRdb names TRBD1, which stays unverified in the absence of DNA. The length of the CDR3 is 14 residues. The germline CDR1 and CDR2 sequences are SGHNT and YYREEE (reference sequence). Here the CDR3 reads CASSRGTGADEQFF.

The rearrangement uses TRBV11-2 and TRBJ1-4; the D call of TRBD1 rests on TCRdb alone, since no DNA is present to check it. Germline lookup yields CDR1 SGHAT and CDR2 FQNNGV. The CDR3 runs 16 residues. CDR3 amino acids: CASSWGTGGTNEKLFF.

This clonotype is labeled medium-sized based on frequency. V is TRBV6-6 and J is TRBJ1-2; TCRdb picks TRBD1, but there is no DNA to check that call. The CDR3 contains 14 residues. In germline, CDR1 is MNHNY, CDR2 SVGAGI (reference sequence). This chain's CDR3 is CASRVGIGSSGYTF.

The CDR3 here is CASSMAGGGSPLHF. The gene calls are TRBV19 and TRBJ1-6; TCRdb picks TRBD1, but there is no DNA to check that call. The CDR3 runs 14 residues. Per the germline V gene, CDR1 is LNHDA and CDR2 is SQIVND (reference sequence).

CDR3 region: CASSIGSYEQYF. This chain links TRBV19 with TRBJ2-7. The germline gives CDR1 LNHDA, CDR2 SQIVND (reference sequence). The CDR3 is 12 residues long. Full variable domain (remainder filled in from reference TRBV19 and TRBJ2-7): DGGITQSPKYLFRKEGQNVTLSCEQNLNHDAMYWYRQDPGQGLRLIYYSQIVNDFQKGDIAEGYSVSREKKESFPLTVTSAQKNPTAFYLCASSIGSYEQYFGPGTRLTVT.

This chain links TRBV30 with TRBJ1-2; the TCRdb call, TRBD1, lacks DNA for checking. CDR1 GTSNPN and CDR2 SVGIG come from the germline V gene (reference sequence). This CDR3 has 16 amino acids. This CDR3 reads CAWSGPNRGANYGYTF.

V and J are TRBV27 and TRBJ2-2. Per the germline V gene, CDR1 is MNHEY and CDR2 is SMNVEV (reference sequence). The CDR3 is 13 residues long. The CDR3 loop is CASRVGNTGELFF.

The chain combines TRBV6-6 with TRBJ1-3; there is no DNA to check the TCRdb D call of TRBD1. This CDR3 is built from 15 residues. The germline V gene has CDR1 MNHNY and CDR2 SVGAGI (reference sequence). The CDR3: CASSSTGISGNTIYF.

The chain employs TRBV11-3 and TRBJ1-1; the TCRdb D gene call, TRBD1, has no DNA to confirm it. This CDR3 contains 14 residues. Germline-derived CDR1 and CDR2 are SGHNT and YENEEA. The CDR3 spells CASSGQGELTEAFF.

The genes are TRBV5-6 and TRBJ2-1; the TCRdb call, TRBD1, lacks DNA for checking. Germline CDR1 is SGHDT and CDR2 is YYEEEE. This CDR3 has 14 residues. The CDR3 sequence: CASSGGQDYNEQFF.

The chain has TRBV12-3 or TRBV12-4 and TRBJ1-5; TCRdb gives TRBD1 as the D gene, but with no DNA this cannot be confirmed. This CDR3 comprises 16 residues. The CDR3 loop reads CASSITGQLANQPQHF.

The J gene is TRBJ1-2, the V gene TRBV11-3; the D gene TCRdb calls, TRBD1, cannot be checked with no DNA. CDR1 SGHNT and CDR2 YENEEA come from the germline V gene. The CDR3 consists of 15 residues. The CDR3 is CASSLGRGTVDGYTF.

The rearrangement joins TRBV11-3 to TRBJ2-2; TCRdb proposes TRBD1, but this gene call is untestable without DNA. The germline V gene has CDR1 SGHNT and CDR2 YENEEA. The CDR3 has 16 amino acids. The CDR3 sequence is CASSAPGGRNTGELFF.

J is TRBJ2-2 and V is TRBV19. Germline CDR1 LNHDA, CDR2 SQIVND (reference sequence). The length of the CDR3 is 14 residues. The CDR3 region is CASLGYPNTGELFF.

CDR3 sequence reads: CASSLDGNQPQHF. The chain couples TRBV11-3 to TRBJ1-5. Germline loops: CDR1 SGHNT, CDR2 YENEEA. The CDR3 spans 13 residues.

J is TRBJ1-4 and V is TRBV27. The CDR3 spans 17 residues. The V gene's germline CDR1 is MNHEY and CDR2 SMNVEV (reference sequence). The chain's CDR3 is CASSSDARGPTNEKLFF.

The chain uses TRBV19 and TRBJ1-5. Germline V gene data show CDR1 as LNHDA and CDR2 as SQIVND (reference sequence). The CDR3 covers 11 residues. CDR3: CASGERQPQHF.

The V gene is TRBV19, the J gene TRBJ2-7. This CDR3 has 13 residues. The germline gives CDR1 LNHDA, CDR2 SQIVND (reference sequence). CDR3 region: CASSIGVLREQYF.

Measured by frequency, this clonotype is medium-sized. This chain joins TRBV29-1 and TRBJ1-2. The CDR3 has 11 residues. Germline CDR1 is SQVTM and CDR2 is ANQGSEA. The CDR3 spells CSVESSYGYTF.

This clonotype is classed as medium-sized (0.01 to 0.1%) by frequency. V usage is TRBV29-1 and J usage is TRBJ2-6; the TCRdb call, TRBD1, lacks DNA for checking. The CDR3 loop spans 13 amino acids. Germline CDR1 reads SQVTM; CDR2 reads ANQGSEA. CDR3 in amino acids: CSVGDTGANVLTF.

This chain uses TRBV19 with TRBJ1-5; TCRdb outputs TRBD1, but without DNA this stays unchecked. CDR3 size: 14 residues. In germline, CDR1 is LNHDA, CDR2 SQIVND (reference sequence). The CDR3 loop is CASSEDRGNQPQHF. The full variable domain, in which reference TRBV19 and TRBJ1-5 provide the parts outside the CDR3, is DGGITQSPKYLFRKEGQNVTLSCEQNLNHDAMYWYRQDPGQGLRLIYYSQIVNDFQKGDIAEGYSVSREKKESFPLTVTSAQKNPTAFYLCASSEDRGNQPQHFGDGTRLSIL.

V usage is TRBV29-1 and J usage is TRBJ1-1. Germline CDR1 and CDR2: SQVTM and ANQGSEA. The CDR3 covers 11 residues. CDR3 in amino acids: CSVSVNTEAFF.

V and J are TRBV27 and TRBJ2-1. The germline V gene has CDR1 MNHEY and CDR2 SMNVEV (reference sequence). The CDR3 loop spans 13 amino acids. CDR3 loop: CASSIGGGNEQFF.

The J gene is TRBJ2-2, the V gene TRBV7-9; without DNA, the TCRdb call of TRBD1 cannot be checked. CDR1 is SEHNR, CDR2 FQNEAQ, per germline (reference sequence). This CDR3 has 15 amino acids. The CDR3 here is CASSWTGTATGELFF.

This clonotype is medium-sized by frequency. CDR3 sequence reads: CATSNLRFGETQYF. The chain employs TRBV15 and TRBJ2-5. Germline lookup yields CDR1 LNHNV and CDR2 YYDKDF (reference sequence). The CDR3 runs to 14 residues.

Here the CDR3 reads CASSPGGPWEKLFF. This chain uses TRBV6-5 with TRBJ1-4; the TRBD1 assignment by TCRdb is unverifiable without DNA. The CDR3 is 14 amino acids. In germline, CDR1 is MNHEY, CDR2 SVGAGI.